This passage covers 16 T cell receptor beta chains from one sample sequenced in a study of cytomegalovirus exposure and HLA in healthy donors. The PCR had 60 Vbeta and 13 Jbeta primers. TCRdb's table, derived via immunoSEQ multiplex PCR, lists solely in-frame clones and lacks some. Here the sample spans about 140,000 clones, 79% being singletons. Material: PBMCs. Receptors were obtained from a man between 18 and 29 years old in good health and CMV-seronegative.

This clone has only one observation. This chain connects TRBV30 to TRBJ2-7, with D possibly matching TRBD2 (5 bases). Deletions cut 3 bases from V and 7 bases from J, with 19 bases between. This CDR3 has 14 amino acids. CDR1 GTSNPN and CDR2 SVGIG come from the germline V gene (reference sequence). In nucleotides, the CDR3 is TGTGCCTGGAGGACCTCGGGATCCGCCTTGGAGCAGTACTTC. Protein product: CAWRTSGSALEQYF.

J is TRBJ2-1 and V is TRBV7-8, with TRBD2 identical over 13 bases. The CDR3 totals 15 residues. V lost 6 bases, J lost 3 bases, and 2 bases stayed unmatched. Germline values: CDR1 SGHVS, CDR2 FQNEAQ. The CDR3, as DNA: TGTGCCAGCAGTGGGACTAGCGGGGACTACAATGAGCAGTTCTTC. Amino acids: CASSGTSGDYNEQFF.

This clone was counted once. The V and J genes are TRBV7-2 and TRBJ1-4; D might be TRBD1 (5 bases). This CDR3 is built from 14 residues. With 1 base removed from V and 8 bases from J, the gap between germline ends came to 11 bases. Germline CDR1 and CDR2: SGHTA and FQGNSA. In DNA form, the CDR3 reads TGTGCCAGCAGCTTAGTTCCGGGGGGGGAAAAACTGTTTTTT. Translated: CASSLVPGGEKLFF.

The sample holds one count of this clone. The chain recombines TRBV7-6 with TRBJ2-1, with 7 positions matching TRBD2. The CDR3 loop spans 16 amino acids. The germline V gene has CDR1 SGHVS and CDR2 FNYEAQ. The J segment lost 3 bases and the V segment lost 5 bases, leaving 10 bases of the junction unmatched. The chain's CDR3 is CASSPNPGLFYNEQFF. The CDR3, as DNA: TGTGCCAGCAGCCCGAACCCGGGACTATTCTACAATGAGCAGTTCTTC.

This chain uses TRBV13 with TRBJ2-7; tentative D call: TRBD2 (5 bases). The V and J ends lost 3 bases and 7 bases respectively, with 16 bases between them. The CDR3 consists of 14 residues. Germline values: CDR1 PRHDT, CDR2 FYEKMQ (reference sequence). This chain's CDR3 is CASSFAGPSGEQYF. The CDR3, as DNA: TGTGCCAGCAGCTTTGCGGGCCCCTCGGGGGAGCAGTACTTC.

This chain links TRBV21-1 with TRBJ1-5. TRBV21-1 is annotated as a pseudogene. This CDR3 contains 16 residues. CDR3 amino acids: CASSKMRGLDNQPQHF. In DNA form, the CDR3 reads TGTGCCAGCAGCAAGATGCGGGGGTTAGATAATCAGCCCCAGCATTTT.

The chain couples TRBV5-1 to TRBJ2-3; D not certain. Germline V gene sequence: CDR1 SGHRS, CDR2 YFSETQ. V was shortened by 2 bases and J by 5 bases, with 6 bases between the two germline ends. This CDR3 is built from 12 residues. This CDR3 reads CASSFNGDTQYF. The CDR3 bases are TGCGCCAGCAGCTTCAACGGAGATACGCAGTATTTT.

Only a few counts were recorded for this clone. The chain recombines TRBV4-3 with TRBJ1-2, with 7 nucleotides matching TRBD1. Trimming at V came to 5 bases and at J to 8 bases, leaving 8 bases not matched to a gene. The CDR3 totals 13 residues. Germline CDR1 is LGHNA and CDR2 is YSLEER. The CDR3 nucleotides read TGCGCCAGCAGCTCAACAGGGGTGCGAGGCTACACCTTC. This translates into CASSSTGVRGYTF.

The chain carries TRBV27 and TRBJ2-1; a weak D match, TRBD2 (7 bases). Trimming pared 1 base from V and 7 bases from J, leaving 14 bases between. The CDR3 is 15 residues long. CDR1 and CDR2 from the germline V gene are MNHEY and SMNVEV (reference sequence). The CDR3 nucleotides read TGTGCCAGCAGTTTATGGCGGGGGCCGGGGAATGAGCAGTTCTTC. Its translation is CASSLWRGPGNEQFF.

For this clone: A read error may account for a junction end that differs from germline. The CDR3 region has the DNA TGTGCCTGGAGTGTACCCGACAGGGTCCCAACCAAGACCCGGTACTTC. As protein: CAWSVPDRVPTKTRYF. The chain employs TRBV30 and TRBJ2-5; 7 positions match TRBD1. The CDR3 is made up of 16 amino acids. CDR1 GTSNPN and CDR2 SVGIG come from the germline V gene (reference sequence).

About this clone: Relative to the germline gene, one junction end is altered; a read error may explain this. This chain uses TRBV7-9 with TRBJ2-5; D is perhaps TRBD1 (6 bases). The CDR3 is 15 residues long. Germline V lookup: CDR1 SEHNR, CDR2 FQNEAQ (reference sequence). CDR3 loop: CASSLDRAIQEAQYF. The CDR3 DNA follows: TGTGCCAGCAGCTTAGACAGGGCGATCCAAGAGGCCCAGTACTTC.

The CDR3 coding sequence is TGTGCCAGCAGTTACTCGAAGGGGACCTACGAGCAGTACTTC. This translates into CASSYSKGTYEQYF. The chain joins TRBV6-5 to TRBJ2-7; perhaps TRBD1 as D (5 bases). The germline V gene has CDR1 MNHEY and CDR2 SVGAGI. V was cut by 0 bases and J by 2 bases, with 8 bases left in between. The CDR3 spans 14 residues.

The V gene is TRBV7-2, the J gene TRBJ2-3; maybe TRBD1 (5 bases). CDR3 length: 13 residues. Germline CDR1 and CDR2: SGHTA and FQGNSA. Trimming took 6 bases from V and 1 from J, leaving 8 bases between them. The CDR3 DNA is TGTGCCAGCAGGGGGCGTGGCACAGATACGCAGTATTTT. The encoded protein is CASRGRGTDTQYF.

V gene TRBV18 combines with J gene TRBJ1-3; possible D gene TRBD1, 6 bases. This CDR3 has 20 amino acids. Trimming took off 3 bases at V and 0 bases at J, with 24 bases between the two ends. Germline CDR1 reads KGHSH; CDR2 reads LQKENI. In DNA form, the CDR3 reads TGTGCCAGCTCACCTTTTCCGGGACGGACAGTTTCCCTCTCTGGAAACACCATATATTTT. It translates to CASSPFPGRTVSLSGNTIYF.

The genes are TRBV18 and TRBJ1-1; D gene unclear. CDR1 KGHSH and CDR2 LQKENI come from the germline V gene. This CDR3 comprises 12 residues. Trimming pared 2 bases from V and 7 bases from J, leaving 8 bases between. The CDR3 DNA is TGTGCCAGCTCACCAGATTCGGTTGAAGCTTTCTTT. Protein product: CASSPDSVEAFF.

The chain combines TRBV4-3 with TRBJ1-1; unclear D gene. The CDR3 is 15 amino acids. Per the germline V gene, CDR1 is LGHNA and CDR2 is YSLEER. Deletions cut 0 bases from V and 9 bases from J, with 17 bases between. The CDR3 coding sequence is TGCGCCAGCAGCCAAGATCGGGGTGGCATATCCCAAGCTTTCTTT. It encodes CASSQDRGGISQAFF.